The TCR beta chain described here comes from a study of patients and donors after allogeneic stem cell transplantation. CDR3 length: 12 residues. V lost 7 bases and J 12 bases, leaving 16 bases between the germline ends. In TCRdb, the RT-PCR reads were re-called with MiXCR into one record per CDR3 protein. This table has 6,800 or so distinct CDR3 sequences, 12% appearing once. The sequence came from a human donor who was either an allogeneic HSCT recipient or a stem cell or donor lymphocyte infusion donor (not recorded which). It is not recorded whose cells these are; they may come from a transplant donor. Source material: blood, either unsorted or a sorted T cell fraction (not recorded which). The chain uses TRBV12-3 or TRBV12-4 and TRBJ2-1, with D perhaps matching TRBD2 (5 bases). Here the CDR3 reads CASTRGLSGQFF. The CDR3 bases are TGTGCCAGCACCCGAGGGCTCTCGGGGCAGTTCTTC.